This T cell receptor (beta chain) came from a study of blood T cell repertoires in COVID-19. Study details: The analysed material was cDNA or gDNA that came from T cells, B-cell-depleted T cells, or PBMCs.

Germline assignment: CDR1 SQVTM and CDR2 ANQGSEA. V lost 4 bases to trimming and J lost 4 bases, with 10 bases between them. The CDR3 totals 12 residues. In the study's own analysis: Amplification of reference gene primers was used by the study to estimate nucleated cell counts. Clones were read by immunoSEQ multiplex PCR, and TCRdb kept only the in-frame ones, dropping some. That table is the source of V, J and clone size, and D and trimming were worked out from the DNA. The sample includes fewer than 250,000 clones, about 90% seen only once; the top ten take more than 0.95%. The V and J genes are TRBV29-1 and TRBJ1-1, with no clear D. Sequencing was done on a sample of peripheral blood. The TCR sequence derives from a man aged 25-45 years with acute or convalescent COVID-19. Here the CDR3 DNA reads TGCAGCGTTGTTGGACTGGGCACTGAAGCTTTCTTT. This encodes CSVVGLGTEAFF. Combining the CDR3 with reference TRBV29-1 and TRBJ1-1 gives the whole variable domain SAVISQKPSRDICQRGTSLTIQCQVDSQVTMMFWYRQQPGQSLTLIATANQGSEATYESGFVIDKFPISRPNLTFSTLTVSNMSPEDSSIYLCSVVGLGTEAFFGQGTRLTVV.